The 12 T cell receptor beta chains reported below all come from one sample, sequenced in a study of blood T cell repertoires in COVID-19. Only in-frame clones appear in the TCRdb table, and some are missing; sequencing was by immunoSEQ multiplex PCR. The sample lists roughly 190,000 clones, roughly 86% occurring once. The specimen was PBMCs or T cells enriched from blood (not recorded which). The receptor set was obtained from a woman between 40 and 55 years old in a cohort exposed to, infected with or recovered from COVID-19 (not recorded which).

The chain is built from TRBV3-1 (or the pseudogene TRBV3-2) and TRBJ2-3; D is uncertain. Germline V gene lookup returns CDR1 LGHDT and CDR2 YNNKEL (reference sequence). Trimming removed 0 bases from V and 2 bases from J, with 21 bases in between. This CDR3 is 19 amino acids long. CDR3 nucleotides: TGTGCCAGCAGCCAAGATTGGGCTCCCCTGGTGGGTTCCACAGATACGCAGTATTTT. Its translation: CASSQDWAPLVGSTDTQYF.

The chain combines TRBV28 with TRBJ2-7; maybe TRBD1 (6 bases). The CDR3 sequence is 13 residues long. Trimming pared 6 bases from V and 1 base from J, leaving 10 bases between. Germline V gene sequence: CDR1 MDHEN, CDR2 SYDVKM. The CDR3, as DNA: TGTGCCAGCAGCCCCGGACAGTCCTACGAGCAGTACTTC. Protein: CASSPGQSYEQYF.

The chain carries TRBV5-1 and TRBJ1-1, with D perhaps TRBD1 (5 bases). The CDR3 runs 15 residues. V dropped 4 bases and J dropped 1 base, with 14 bases sitting between them. Germline V gene lookup returns CDR1 SGHRS and CDR2 YFSETQ. This chain's CDR3 is CASSPSQGPNTEAFF. The CDR3 nucleotides are TGCGCCAGCAGCCCCTCGCAGGGCCCGAACACTGAAGCTTTCTTT.

V and J are TRBV11-2 and TRBJ2-5; 8 bases align to TRBD2. With 2 bases clipped from V and 4 bases from J, the junction kept 3 bases outside the gene matches. The CDR3 has 14 amino acids. Germline lookup yields CDR1 SGHAT and CDR2 FQNNGV. The DNA of the CDR3 is TGTGCCAGCAGCTTATACCGGGAGGGAGAGACCCAGTACTTC. It translates to CASSLYREGETQYF.

This clone appeared once. The rearrangement uses TRBV4-2 and TRBJ2-3, with TRBD2 as a possible D gene (7 bases). Between the trimmed V and J ends, which lost 0 bases and 2 bases, there was a span of 21 bases. The CDR3 has 19 residues. CDR1 is LGHNA and CDR2 is YNFKEQ in the germline V gene. Written as DNA, the CDR3 is TGTGCCAGCAGCCAAGAAGATGAGCCCGGGGGGCGAGACACAGATACGCAGTATTTT. Its translation: CASSQEDEPGGRDTDTQYF.

V gene TRBV6-4 combines with J gene TRBJ2-7, with D perhaps TRBD1 (6 bases). The V gene's germline CDR1 is MRHNA and CDR2 SNTAGT. The CDR3 contains 15 residues. Trimming pared 3 bases from V and 2 bases from J, leaving 14 bases between. This CDR3 reads CASSEGPNRAYEQYF. CDR3 bases: TGTGCCAGCAGTGAGGGACCGAACAGGGCCTACGAGCAGTACTTC.

This sequence joins TRBV5-1 and TRBJ2-1; 7 nucleotides agree with TRBD1. Germline V gene sequence: CDR1 SGHRS, CDR2 YFSETQ. V lost 7 bases, J lost 0 bases, and 10 bases stayed unmatched. The CDR3 length is 16 residues. For the CDR3, the DNA is TGCGCCAGCGGACGTGACCGGGACAGCTCCTACAATGAGCAGTTCTTC. This translates into CASGRDRDSSYNEQFF.

This chain uses TRBV7-9 with TRBJ1-5; unclear D gene. V was clipped by 7 bases and J by 0 bases, with 19 bases between them. CDR3 length equals 17 residues. Germline lookup yields CDR1 SEHNR and CDR2 FQNEAQ (reference sequence). Here the CDR3 DNA reads TGTGCCAGCACCACAACTGAGGATGAGTATAGCAATCAGCCCCAGCATTTT. It yields the protein CASTTTEDEYSNQPQHF.

This chain links TRBV4-1 with TRBJ2-1; 10 bases fit TRBD2. The germline V gene encodes CDR1 MGHRA and CDR2 YSYEKL. The junction had 19 bases not matched to a gene; V was cut back by 3 bases and J by 5 bases. The CDR3 is 20 amino acids. DNA for the CDR3: TGCGCCAGCAGCCACGAGGAGGGGACCTTAGCGGGGGGCCGGAACAATGAGCAGTTCTTC. Translated: CASSHEEGTLAGGRNNEQFF.

V usage is TRBV6-5 and J usage is TRBJ2-3; TRBD2 aligns across 13 bases. The trim removed 0 bases at V and 3 bases at J, leaving 0 bases unmatched. Per germline, CDR1 MNHEY and CDR2 SVGAGI. This CDR3 has 16 residues. CDR3 sequence: CASSYSGLAGTDTQYF. The CDR3 nucleotides are TGTGCCAGCAGTTACTCGGGACTAGCGGGAACAGATACGCAGTATTTT.

The rearrangement joins TRBV24-1 to TRBJ2-3; no firm D call. V was shortened by 1 base and J by 5 bases, with 12 bases between the two germline ends. This CDR3 spans 15 amino acids. The germline CDR1 and CDR2 sequences are KGHDR and SFDVKD. DNA of the CDR3: TGTGCCACCAGTGATTTACGCGGTCCCGGAGATACGCAGTATTTT. Translating gives CATSDLRGPGDTQYF.

This sequence joins TRBV7-2 and TRBJ2-5; D remains unclear. CDR3 size: 14 residues. V was trimmed by 4 bases and J by 1 base, leaving 10 bases between them. The germline V gene has CDR1 SGHTA and CDR2 FQGNSA. The CDR3 protein is CASSSSNAQETQYF. CDR3 DNA sequence: TGTGCCAGCAGCTCCTCTAACGCCCAAGAGACCCAGTACTTC.